This T cell receptor beta chain was sequenced during a study of tissue T cells after allogeneic stem cell transplantation. The CDR3 has 15 residues. Trimming cost V 3 bases and J 6 bases, with 16 bases left between them. The V gene's germline CDR1 is LGHDT and CDR2 YNNKEL (reference sequence). Method: immunoSEQ multiplex PCR; TCRdb's copy keeps in-frame clones and lacks some. This sample carries roughly 25,000 clones, 70% to 75% of them seen once, and the ten largest clones take less than 8.5%. V usage is TRBV3-1 (or the pseudogene TRBV3-2) and J usage is TRBJ2-3; a weak D match, TRBD2 (6 bases). This clonotype was sampled from a female donor older than 55 with lung cancer. The input for sequencing was tissue from the ileum, taken at autopsy. CDR3 nucleotides: TGTGCCAGCAGCCAGGAAATAAATCTAGCGGATACGCAGTATTTT. It translates to CASSQEINLADTQYF.